This T cell receptor beta chain was recorded in a study of human T cells and chemical hapten exposure. Study-level background: Weekly administration of diphenylcyclopropenone to the scalp of patients continued throughout the roughly 24-week study. Whole-study findings and limits: Counts of TCRs expanded at PT1 correlated positively with patch test score. Having alopecia, donors may respond immunologically unlike healthy people.

In the case of this clonotype: Its specificity is unknown.

The CDR3 totals 15 residues. Germline V CDR1 and CDR2: MNHEY, SVGAGI. V lost 4 bases and J lost 2; bases outside the gene matches: 2. In the study's own analysis: Ranging from roughly 23,224 to 700,000, TCR counts per sample had a median value of 95,638. TCRdb itself ran the RACE reads through MiXCR, one entry per CDR3 protein. The V and J calls here are based on TCRdb, not the publication. The repertoire includes tens of thousands of distinct CDR3 sequences, less than 14% of them detected once, and about 4% sits in the top ten. Time point denoted: patch test 3, about 24 weeks after DPC sensitization. The sample's treatment: therapeutic diphenylcyclopropenone sensitization with weekly scalp DPC.

The TCR was taken from a woman between 45 and 60 years old with alopecia areata. Some clones in this sample may be carry-over from other donors' samples. The chain couples TRBV6-5 to TRBJ2-3; 11 bases fit TRBD1. The sample was whole blood, taken in connection with sensitization to the hapten diphenylcyclopropenone (DPC). CDR3 in amino acids: CASSWDRGATDTQYF. Here the CDR3 DNA reads TGTGCCAGCAGTTGGGACAGGGGGGCCACAGATACGCAGTATTTT.